This TCR beta chain was observed in a study of T cell responses to AZD1222 COVID-19 vaccine. Study conclusions and caveats: Among the donors, most were white British and more were female, and clonal diversity was possibly underestimated.

With respect to this clone: Its antigen is as yet unknown.

The CDR3 has 13 residues. Germline V gene data show CDR1 as DFQATT and CDR2 as SNEGSKA (reference sequence). Deletions cut 3 bases from V and 5 bases from J, with 13 bases between. Clones were read by immunoSEQ multiplex PCR, and TCRdb kept only the in-frame ones, dropping some. The sample contains 87,000 or so clones, 85% to 90% of which appear only once. The V call is TRBV20-1, the J call TRBJ2-5; D ambiguous. The TCR sequence derives from an adult in good health. Sequencing used peripheral blood, obtained on day 0 of AZD1222 vaccination. CDR3 DNA sequence: TGCAGTGCTAGTGGGCCCCCTGTGGAGACCCAGTACTTC. This codes for CSASGPPVETQYF.